This T cell receptor beta chain stems from a study of blood T cells in healthy people across ages. General study results and limits: The unsorted PBMCs prevented any conclusive comparison of naive versus antigen-experienced cells.

This clonotype showed up many times. What it recognizes is unknown. With a J-beta primer mix and a sample-barcoded 5' primer, a second PCR ran about 7 to 11 cycles. In TCRdb, the 5' RACE reads were re-called with MiXCR into one record per CDR3 protein. Here the sample spans fewer than 2,000,000 distinct CDR3 sequences, about 32% being singletons. Germline V gives CDR1 DFQATT, CDR2 SNEGSKA (reference sequence). Between the trimmed V and J ends, which lost 3 bases and 7 bases, there was a span of 4 bases. CDR3 length: 10 amino acids. The chain couples TRBV20-1 to TRBJ2-1; D is unresolved. Source material: blood. This sequence was found in a woman aged 30 to 39 in good health. The CDR3 region is CSARTNEQFF. The CDR3 nucleotides are TGCAGTGCTAGGACGAATGAGCAGTTCTTC.